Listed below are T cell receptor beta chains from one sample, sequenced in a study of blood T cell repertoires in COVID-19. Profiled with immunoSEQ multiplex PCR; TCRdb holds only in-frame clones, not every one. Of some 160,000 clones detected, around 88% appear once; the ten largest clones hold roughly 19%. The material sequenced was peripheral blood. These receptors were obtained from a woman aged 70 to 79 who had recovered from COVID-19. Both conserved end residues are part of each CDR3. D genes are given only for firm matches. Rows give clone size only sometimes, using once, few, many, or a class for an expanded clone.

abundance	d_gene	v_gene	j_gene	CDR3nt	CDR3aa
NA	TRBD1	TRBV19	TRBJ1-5	TGTGCCAGCCCTATTGGAGGTGGACAGGGCGCCAATCAGCCCCAGCATTTT	CASPIGGGQGANQPQHF
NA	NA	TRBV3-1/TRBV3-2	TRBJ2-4	TGTGCCAGCAGCCAAGAGTGGGGCCCGGCCGCCAAAAACATTCAGTACTTC	CASSQEWGPAAKNIQYF
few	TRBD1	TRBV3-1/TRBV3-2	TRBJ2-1	TGTGCCAGCAGCCAAGGACAGGGGGAGTTCTTC	CASSQGQGEFF
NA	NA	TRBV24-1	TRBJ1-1	TGTGCCACCACCGAGAGCGGGGACACTGAAGCTTTCTTT	CATTESGDTEAFF
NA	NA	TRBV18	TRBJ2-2	TGTGCCAGCTCACCACCAAGCCAGAACACCGGGGAGCTGTTTTTT	CASSPPSQNTGELFF
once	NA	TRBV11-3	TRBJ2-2	TGTGCCAGCAGCTTCCGGAACACCGGGGAGCTGTTTTTT	CASSFRNTGELFF
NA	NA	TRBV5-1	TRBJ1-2	TGCGCCAGCAGCTTGGCGCAGGGTGTTAGTTATGGCTACACCTTC	CASSLAQGVSYGYTF
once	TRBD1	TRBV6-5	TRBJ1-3	TGTGCCAGCAGTTACGGGCAGGGGGCTGGAAACACCATATATTTT	CASSYGQGAGNTIYF
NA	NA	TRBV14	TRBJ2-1	TGTGCCAGCAGCCAGGTGTCGGGGGCCTACAATGAGCAGTTCTTC	CASSQVSGAYNEQFF
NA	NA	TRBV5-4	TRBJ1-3	TGTGCCAGCAGCTTAGGGGTGAGCTCTGGAAACACCATATATTTT	CASSLGVSSGNTIYF
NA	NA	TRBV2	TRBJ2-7	TGTGCCAGCAGTGAAGGGGGCGGGCAGTACTTC	CASSEGGGQYF
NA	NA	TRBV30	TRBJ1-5	TGTGCCTGGAACACCAGGACCATCGGGGGTCAGCCCCAGCATTTT	CAWNTRTIGGQPQHF
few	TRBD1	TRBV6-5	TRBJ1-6	TGTGCCAGCAGTTACTCGAGCCAGGGGGATTCACCCCTCCACTTT	CASSYSSQGDSPLHF
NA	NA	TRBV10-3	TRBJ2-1	TGTGCCATCAGTGAGTCGACTCCTAGGCATGAGCAGTTCTTC	CAISESTPRHEQFF
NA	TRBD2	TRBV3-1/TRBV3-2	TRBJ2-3	TGTGCCAGCAGCCAAGCAGGACTAGCGGGACTCACAGATACGCAGTATTTT	CASSQAGLAGLTDTQYF
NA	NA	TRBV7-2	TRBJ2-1	TGTGCCAGCACCCGGGAGAGCTCCTACAATGAGCAGTTCTTC	CASTRESSYNEQFF
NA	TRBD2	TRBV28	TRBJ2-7	TGTGCCAGCGGCTCGGAGCGGGAAACCCAATCCTACGAGCAGTACTTC	CASGSERETQSYEQYF
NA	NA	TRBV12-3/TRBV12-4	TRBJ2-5	TGTGCCAGCAGTTGGGCTAATTCCGAGACCCAGTACTTC	CASSWANSETQYF
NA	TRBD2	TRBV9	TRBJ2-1	TGTGCCAGCAGCCCGGGGTGGCGGGGGAGCAATGAGCAGTTCTTC	CASSPGWRGSNEQFF
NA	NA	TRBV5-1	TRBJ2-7	TGCGCCAGCACCCGGGTGTCGGGGGGCGGTCAGGGCGAGCAGTACTTC	CASTRVSGGGQGEQYF
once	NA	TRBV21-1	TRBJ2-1	TGTGCCAGCAGCCCCCACAGGGCCGAGTACAATGAGCAGTTCTTC	CASSPHRAEYNEQFF
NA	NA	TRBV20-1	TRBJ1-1	TGCAGTGCTAGCCGGGGTGAAGCTTTCTTT	CSASRGEAFF
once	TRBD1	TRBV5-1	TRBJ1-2	TGCGCCAGCAGCTCGCGACAGGGGAACTATGGCTACACCTTC	CASSSRQGNYGYTF
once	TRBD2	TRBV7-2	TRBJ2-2	TGTGCCAGCAGACCGCCTAGCGGGAGCTGGGTCACCGGGGAGCTGTTTTTT	CASRPPSGSWVTGELFF
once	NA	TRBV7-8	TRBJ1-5	TGTGCCAGCGGCCCAGGGCGCAATCAGCCCCAGCATTTT	CASGPGRNQPQHF
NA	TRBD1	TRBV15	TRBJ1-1	TGTGCCACCAGCTACGGACAGGGAAGCACTGAAGCTTTCTTT	CATSYGQGSTEAFF
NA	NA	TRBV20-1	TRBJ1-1	TGCAGTGCTCCCATGAACACTGAAGCTTTCTTT	CSAPMNTEAFF
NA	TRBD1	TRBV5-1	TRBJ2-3	TGCGCCAGCAGCCGCCTGGACAGGGCGGGCACAGATACGCAGTATTTT	CASSRLDRAGTDTQYF